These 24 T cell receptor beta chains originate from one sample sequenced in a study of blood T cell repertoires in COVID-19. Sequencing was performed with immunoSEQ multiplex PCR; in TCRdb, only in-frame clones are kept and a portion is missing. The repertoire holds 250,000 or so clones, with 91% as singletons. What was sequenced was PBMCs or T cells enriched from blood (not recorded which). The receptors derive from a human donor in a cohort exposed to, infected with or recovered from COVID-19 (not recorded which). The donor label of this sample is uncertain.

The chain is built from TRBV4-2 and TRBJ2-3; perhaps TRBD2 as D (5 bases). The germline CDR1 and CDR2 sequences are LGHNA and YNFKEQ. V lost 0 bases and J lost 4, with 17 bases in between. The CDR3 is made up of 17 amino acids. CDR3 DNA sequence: TGTGCCAGCAGCCAAGAGTGGTCGACGGGGAGTGCAGATACGCAGTATTTT. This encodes CASSQEWSTGSADTQYF.

The CDR3 is CASSVRSRNTGELFF. DNA for the CDR3: TGTGCCAGCAGTGTAAGGAGCAGAAACACCGGGGAGCTGTTTTTT. The chain couples TRBV2 to TRBJ2-2; no firm D call. Deletions cut 4 bases from V and 2 bases from J, with 11 bases between. This CDR3 spans 15 amino acids. Germline CDR1 SNHLY, CDR2 FYNNEI.

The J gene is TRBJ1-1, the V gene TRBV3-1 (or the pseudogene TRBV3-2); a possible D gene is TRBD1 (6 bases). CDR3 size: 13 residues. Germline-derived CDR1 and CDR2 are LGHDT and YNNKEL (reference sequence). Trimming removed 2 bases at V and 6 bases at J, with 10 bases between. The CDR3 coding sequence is TGTGCCAGCAGCCAAACAGGGTGGGCTGAAGCTTTCTTT. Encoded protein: CASSQTGWAEAFF.

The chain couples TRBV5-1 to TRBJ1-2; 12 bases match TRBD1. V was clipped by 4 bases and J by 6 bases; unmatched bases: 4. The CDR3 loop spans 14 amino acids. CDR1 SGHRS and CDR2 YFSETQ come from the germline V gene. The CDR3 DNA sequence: TGCGCCAGCAGCCCGGGACAGGGGGCCCATGGCTACACCTTC. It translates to CASSPGQGAHGYTF.

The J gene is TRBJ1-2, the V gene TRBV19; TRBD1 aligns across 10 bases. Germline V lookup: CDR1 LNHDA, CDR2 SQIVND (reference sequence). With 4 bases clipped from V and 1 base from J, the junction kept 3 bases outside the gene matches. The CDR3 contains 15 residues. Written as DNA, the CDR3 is TGTGCCAGTAGTACGGGACAGGGGCGTAACTATGGCTACACCTTC. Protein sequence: CASSTGQGRNYGYTF.

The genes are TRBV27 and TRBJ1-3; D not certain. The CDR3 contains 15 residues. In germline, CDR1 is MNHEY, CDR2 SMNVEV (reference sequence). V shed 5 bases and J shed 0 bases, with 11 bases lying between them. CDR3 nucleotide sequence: TGTGCCAGCAGTAGGAACAGCAACTCTGGAAACACCATATATTTT. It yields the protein CASSRNSNSGNTIYF.

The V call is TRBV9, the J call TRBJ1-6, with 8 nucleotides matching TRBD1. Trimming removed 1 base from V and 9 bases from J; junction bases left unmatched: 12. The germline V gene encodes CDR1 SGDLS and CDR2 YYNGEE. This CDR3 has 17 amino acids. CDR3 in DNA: TGTGCCAGCAGCGTAAATTTAGGGACAGGTCCTGGTTCACCCCTCCACTTT. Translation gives CASSVNLGTGPGSPLHF. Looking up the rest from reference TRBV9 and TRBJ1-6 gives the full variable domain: DSGVTQTPKHLITATGQRVTLRCSPRSGDLSVYWYQQSLDQGLQFLIQYYNGEERAKGNILERFSAQQFPDLHSELNLSSLELGDSALYFCASSVNLGTGPGSPLHFGNGTRLTVT.

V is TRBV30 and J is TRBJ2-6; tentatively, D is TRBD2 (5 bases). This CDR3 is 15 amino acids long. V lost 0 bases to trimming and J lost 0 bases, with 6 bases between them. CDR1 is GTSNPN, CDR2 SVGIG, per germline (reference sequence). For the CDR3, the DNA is TGTGCCTGGAGTGTCGGGGACTCTGGGGCCAACGTCCTGACTTTC. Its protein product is CAWSVGDSGANVLTF. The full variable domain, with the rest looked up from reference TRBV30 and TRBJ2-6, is SQTIHQWPATLVQPVGSPLSLECTVEGTSNPNLYWYRQAAGRGLQLLFYSVGIGQISSEVPQNLSASRPQDRQFILSSKKLLLSDSGFYLCAWSVGDSGANVLTFGAGSRLTVL.

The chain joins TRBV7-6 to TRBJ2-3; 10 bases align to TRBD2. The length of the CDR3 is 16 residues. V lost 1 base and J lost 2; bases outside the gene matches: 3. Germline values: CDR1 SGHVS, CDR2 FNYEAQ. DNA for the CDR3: TGTGCCAGCAGCTTAGGAGCGGGGGGGCACACAGATACGCAGTATTTT. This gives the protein CASSLGAGGHTDTQYF.

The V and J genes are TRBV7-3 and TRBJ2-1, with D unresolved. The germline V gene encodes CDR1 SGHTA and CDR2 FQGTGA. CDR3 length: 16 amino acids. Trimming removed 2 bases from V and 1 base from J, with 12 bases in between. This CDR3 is CASSLPLGGSYNEQFF. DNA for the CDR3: TGTGCCAGCAGCTTACCCCTCGGCGGTTCCTACAATGAGCAGTTCTTC.

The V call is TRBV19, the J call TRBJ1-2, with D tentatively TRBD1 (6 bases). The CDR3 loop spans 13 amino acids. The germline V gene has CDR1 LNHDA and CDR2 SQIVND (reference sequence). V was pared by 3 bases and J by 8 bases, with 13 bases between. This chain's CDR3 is CASSIEAGAGYTF. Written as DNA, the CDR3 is TGTGCCAGTAGTATCGAAGCAGGGGCGGGCTACACCTTC.

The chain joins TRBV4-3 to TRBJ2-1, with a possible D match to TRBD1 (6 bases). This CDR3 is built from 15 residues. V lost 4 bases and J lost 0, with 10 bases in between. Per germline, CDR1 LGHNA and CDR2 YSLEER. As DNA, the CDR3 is TGCGCCAGCAGCCTACAGGGAAGCTCCTACAATGAGCAGTTCTTC. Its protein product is CASSLQGSSYNEQFF.

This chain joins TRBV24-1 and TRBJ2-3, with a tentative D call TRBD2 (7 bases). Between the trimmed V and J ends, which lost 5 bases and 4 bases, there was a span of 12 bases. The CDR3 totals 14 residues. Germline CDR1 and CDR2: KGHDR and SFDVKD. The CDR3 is CATSGGGGPDTQYF. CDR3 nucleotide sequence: TGTGCCACCAGTGGGGGAGGGGGTCCAGATACGCAGTATTTT.

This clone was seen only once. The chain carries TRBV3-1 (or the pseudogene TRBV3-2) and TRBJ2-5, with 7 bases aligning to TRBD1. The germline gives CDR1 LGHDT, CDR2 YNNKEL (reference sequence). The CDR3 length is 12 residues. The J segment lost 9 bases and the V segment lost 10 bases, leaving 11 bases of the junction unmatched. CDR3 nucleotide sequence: TGTGCCACCGGACAGGTCGAAGTGGCCCAGTACTTC. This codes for CATGQVEVAQYF.

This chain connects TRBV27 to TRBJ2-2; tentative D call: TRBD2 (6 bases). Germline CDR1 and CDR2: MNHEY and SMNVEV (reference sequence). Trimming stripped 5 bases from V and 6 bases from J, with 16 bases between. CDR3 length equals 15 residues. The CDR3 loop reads CASSPGTRESGELFF. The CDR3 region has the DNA TGTGCCAGCAGTCCCGGGACCCGGGAGTCCGGGGAGCTGTTTTTT.

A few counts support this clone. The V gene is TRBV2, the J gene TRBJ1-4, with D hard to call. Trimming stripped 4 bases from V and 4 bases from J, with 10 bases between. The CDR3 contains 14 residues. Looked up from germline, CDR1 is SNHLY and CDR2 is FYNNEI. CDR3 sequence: CASSVQSLNEKLFF. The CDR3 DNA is TGTGCCAGCAGTGTACAGAGTCTTAATGAAAAACTGTTTTTT.

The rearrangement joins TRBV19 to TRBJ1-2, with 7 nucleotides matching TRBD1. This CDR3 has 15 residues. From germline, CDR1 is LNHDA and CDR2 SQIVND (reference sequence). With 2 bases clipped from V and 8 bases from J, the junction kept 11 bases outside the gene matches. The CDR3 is CASSILGTASRGYTF. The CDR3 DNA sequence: TGTGCCAGTAGTATATTAGGGACAGCATCGCGGGGCTACACCTTC.

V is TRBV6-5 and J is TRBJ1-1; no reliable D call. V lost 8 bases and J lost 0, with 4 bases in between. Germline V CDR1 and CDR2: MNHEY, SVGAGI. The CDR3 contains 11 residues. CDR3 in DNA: TGTGCCAGCGAGATGAACACTGAAGCTTTCTTT. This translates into CASEMNTEAFF.

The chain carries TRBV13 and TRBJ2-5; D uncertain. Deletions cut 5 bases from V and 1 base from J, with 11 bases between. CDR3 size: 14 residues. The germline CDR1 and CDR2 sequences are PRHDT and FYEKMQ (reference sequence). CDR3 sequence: CASSAEPGQETQYF. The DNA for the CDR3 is TGTGCCAGCAGCGCAGAACCGGGCCAAGAGACCCAGTACTTC. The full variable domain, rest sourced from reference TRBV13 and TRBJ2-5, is AAGVIQSPRHLIKEKRETATLKCYPIPRHDTVYWYQQGPGQDPQFLISFYEKMQSDKGSIPDRFSAQQFSDYHSELNMSSLELGDSALYFCASSAEPGQETQYFGPGTRLLVL.

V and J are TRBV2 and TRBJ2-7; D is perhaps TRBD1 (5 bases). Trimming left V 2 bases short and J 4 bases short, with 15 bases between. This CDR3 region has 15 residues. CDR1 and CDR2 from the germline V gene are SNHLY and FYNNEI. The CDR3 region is CASSERPGIGYEQYF. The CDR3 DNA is TGTGCCAGCAGTGAAAGGCCAGGGATTGGATACGAGCAGTACTTC.

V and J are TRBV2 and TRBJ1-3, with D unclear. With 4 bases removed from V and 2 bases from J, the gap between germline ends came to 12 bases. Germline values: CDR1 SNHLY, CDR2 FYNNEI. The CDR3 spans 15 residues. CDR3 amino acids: CASSVVITAGNTIYF. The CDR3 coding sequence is TGTGCCAGCAGTGTAGTCATCACTGCTGGAAACACCATATATTTT.

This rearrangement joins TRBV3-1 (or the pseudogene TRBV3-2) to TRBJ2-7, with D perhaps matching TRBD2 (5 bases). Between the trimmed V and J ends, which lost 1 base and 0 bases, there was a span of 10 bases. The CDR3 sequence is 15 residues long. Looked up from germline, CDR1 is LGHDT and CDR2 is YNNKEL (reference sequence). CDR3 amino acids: CASSQAPGSSYEQYF. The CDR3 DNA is TGTGCCAGCAGCCAAGCGCCGGGAAGCTCCTACGAGCAGTACTTC.

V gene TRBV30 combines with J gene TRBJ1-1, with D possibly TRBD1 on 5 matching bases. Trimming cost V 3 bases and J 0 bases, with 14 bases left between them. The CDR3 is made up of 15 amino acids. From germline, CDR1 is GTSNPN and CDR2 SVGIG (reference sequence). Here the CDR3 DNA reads TGTGCCTGGAGCGAATTCCGACAGATGAACACTGAAGCTTTCTTT. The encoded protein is CAWSEFRQMNTEAFF.

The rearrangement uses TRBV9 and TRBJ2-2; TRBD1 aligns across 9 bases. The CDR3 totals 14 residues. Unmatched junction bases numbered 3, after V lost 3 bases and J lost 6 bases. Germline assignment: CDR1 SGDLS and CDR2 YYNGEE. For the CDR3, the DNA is TGTGCCAGCAGCGCTCGGACAGGGGCCGGGGAGCTGTTTTTT. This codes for CASSARTGAGELFF.